This T cell receptor beta chain comes out of a study of preoperative IRX-2 immunotherapy in early breast cancer. After removal of 6 bases from V and 1 base from J, the junction contained 6 bases not matched to a gene. Germline values: CDR1 MDHEN, CDR2 SYDVKM. This CDR3 spans 15 amino acids. As for treatment: preoperative locoregional IRX-2 cytokine immunotherapy. This phase Ib study tested locoregional IRX-2 cytokine immunotherapy given before surgery. Libraries were prepared by immunoSEQ multiplex PCR; TCRdb keeps only in-frame clonotypes and omits some of them. This table holds around 6,000 clones, 70% to 75% found once.

The V gene is TRBV28, the J gene TRBJ1-3; 7 nucleotides line up with TRBD1. The receptor was isolated from a human donor with breast cancer. The sequencing here drew on tumor tissue, taken before IRX-2 immunotherapy. This CDR3 reads CASSLGQVSGNTIYF. The CDR3 region has the DNA TGTGCCAGCAGCCTCGGACAGGTATCTGGAAACACCATATATTTT. Supplemented by reference TRBV28 and TRBJ1-3, the full variable domain reads DVKVTQSSRYLVKRTGEKVFLECVQDMDHENMFWYRQDPGLGLRLIYFSYDVKMKEKGDIPEGYSVSREKKERFSLILESASTNQTSMYLCASSLGQVSGNTIYFGEGSWLTVV.